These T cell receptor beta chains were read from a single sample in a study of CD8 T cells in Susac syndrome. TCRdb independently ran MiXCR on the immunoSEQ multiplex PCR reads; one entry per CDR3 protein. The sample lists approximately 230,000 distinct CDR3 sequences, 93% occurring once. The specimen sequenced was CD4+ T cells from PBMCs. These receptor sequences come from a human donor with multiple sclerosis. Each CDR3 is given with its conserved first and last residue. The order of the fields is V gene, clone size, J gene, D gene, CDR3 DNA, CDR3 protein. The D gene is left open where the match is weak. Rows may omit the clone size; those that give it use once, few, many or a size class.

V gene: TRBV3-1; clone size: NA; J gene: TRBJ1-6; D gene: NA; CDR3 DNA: TGTGCCAGCAGCCTTGACCCCCGCGATTCACCCCTCCACTTT; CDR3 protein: CASSLDPRDSPLHF
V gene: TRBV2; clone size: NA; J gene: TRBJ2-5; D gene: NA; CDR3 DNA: TGTGCCAGCAGTGAGGCCAGGGTAAAGACCCAGTACTTC; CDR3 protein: CASSEARVKTQYF
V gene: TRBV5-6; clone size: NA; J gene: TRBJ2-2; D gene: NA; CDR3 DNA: TGTGCCAGCAGCCAAAGGGGGGGGATGTTAGTCAACACCGGGGAGCTGTTTTTT; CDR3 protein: CASSQRGGMLVNTGELFF
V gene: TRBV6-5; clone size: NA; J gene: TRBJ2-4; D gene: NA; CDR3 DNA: TGTGCCAGCAGTTACTCGGGCATTCAGTACTTC; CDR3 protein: CASSYSGIQYF
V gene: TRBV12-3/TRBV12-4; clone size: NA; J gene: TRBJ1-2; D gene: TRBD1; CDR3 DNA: TGTGCCAGCAGGAGACAGGGTTTCGGCTATGGCTACACCTTC; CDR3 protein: CASRRQGFGYGYTF
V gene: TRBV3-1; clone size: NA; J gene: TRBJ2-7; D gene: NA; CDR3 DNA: TGTGCCAGCAGCCAAGGGTGGGGCTACGAGCAGTACTTC; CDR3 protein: CASSQGWGYEQYF
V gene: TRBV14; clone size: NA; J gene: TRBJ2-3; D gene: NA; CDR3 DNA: TGTGCCAGCAGCCAAGGTCGGTCCGGGGGTACGCAGTATTTT; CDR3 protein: CASSQGRSGGTQYF
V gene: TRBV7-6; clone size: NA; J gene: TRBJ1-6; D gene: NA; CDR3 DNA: TGTGCCAGCAGCTCGAGGGCCCCCGGGAATTCACCCCTCCACTTT; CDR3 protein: CASSSRAPGNSPLHF
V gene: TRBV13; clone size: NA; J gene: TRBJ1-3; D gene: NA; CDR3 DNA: TGTGCCAGCAGCCCATGGTCGACTAGAAACACCATATATTTT; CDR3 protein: CASSPWSTRNTIYF
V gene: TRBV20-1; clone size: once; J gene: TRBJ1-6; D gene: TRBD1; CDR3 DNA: TGCAGTGCTAGGCCGGACAGGGGGCAGAATTCACCCCTCCACTTT; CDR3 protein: CSARPDRGQNSPLHF
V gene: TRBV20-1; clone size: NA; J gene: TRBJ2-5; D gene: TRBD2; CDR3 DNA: TGCAGTGCTAGAGATAAGGCTAGCGGGAGGGCCCGAGAGACCCAGTACTTC; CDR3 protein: CSARDKASGRARETQYF
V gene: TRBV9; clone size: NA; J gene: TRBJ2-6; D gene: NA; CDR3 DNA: TGTGCCAGCAGCTCACCCGGAGCCTCTGGGGCCAACGTCCTGACTTTC; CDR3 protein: CASSSPGASGANVLTF
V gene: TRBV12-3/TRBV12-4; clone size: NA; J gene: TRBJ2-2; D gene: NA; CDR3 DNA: TGTGCCAGCACCCGAGGGATTACCGGGGAGCTGTTTTTT; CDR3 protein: CASTRGITGELFF
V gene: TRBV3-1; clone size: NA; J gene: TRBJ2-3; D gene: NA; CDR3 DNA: TGTGCCAGCAGCCCATGGGGCGGGGGCACAGATACGCAGTATTTT; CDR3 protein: CASSPWGGGTDTQYF
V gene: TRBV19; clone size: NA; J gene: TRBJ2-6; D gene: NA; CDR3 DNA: TGTGCCAGTAGTCAACAGGGCTCTGGGGCCAACGTCCTGACTTTC; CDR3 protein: CASSQQGSGANVLTF
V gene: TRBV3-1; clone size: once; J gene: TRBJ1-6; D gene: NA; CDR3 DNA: TGTGCCAGCAGCCAATTTCTCGATCCACCCCTCCACTTT; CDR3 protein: CASSQFLDPPLHF
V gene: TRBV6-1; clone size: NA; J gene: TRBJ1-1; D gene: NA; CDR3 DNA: TGTGCCAGCAGACGCGATCGACAGGACTGGAACACTGAAGCTTTCTTT; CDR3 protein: CASRRDRQDWNTEAFF
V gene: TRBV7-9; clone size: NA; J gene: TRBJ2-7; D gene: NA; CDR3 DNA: TGTGCCAGCAGCCGACTCATCAGGTCCCACGAGCAGTACTTC; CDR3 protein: CASSRLIRSHEQYF
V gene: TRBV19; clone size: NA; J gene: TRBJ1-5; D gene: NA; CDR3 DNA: TGTGCCAGTAGACCCAGGGTAAATCAGCCCCAGCATTTT; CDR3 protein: CASRPRVNQPQHF
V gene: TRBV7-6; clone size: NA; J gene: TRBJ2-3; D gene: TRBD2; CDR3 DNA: TGTGCCAGCAACACACTAGCGGGGGGGAGGGGTACGCAGTATTTT; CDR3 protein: CASNTLAGGRGTQYF
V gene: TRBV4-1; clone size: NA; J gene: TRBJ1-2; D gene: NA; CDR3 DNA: TGCGCCAGCAGCCAAGCGAGCCTCCGGGACAAGGGGAACTATGGCTACACCTTC; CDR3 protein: CASSQASLRDKGNYGYTF
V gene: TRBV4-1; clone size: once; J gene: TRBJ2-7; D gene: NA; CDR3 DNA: TGCGCCAGCAGCCAAGATCGGTACTACGAGCAGTACTTC; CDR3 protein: CASSQDRYYEQYF
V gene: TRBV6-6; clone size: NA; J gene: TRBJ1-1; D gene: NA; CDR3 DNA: TGTGCCAGCAGTTACGACAGGACGAACACTGAAGCTTTCTTT; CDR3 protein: CASSYDRTNTEAFF
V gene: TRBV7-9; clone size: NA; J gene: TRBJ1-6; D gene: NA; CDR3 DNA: TGTGCCAGCAGCTTAGCCGCCAGGGATTCACCCCTCCACTTT; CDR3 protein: CASSLAARDSPLHF
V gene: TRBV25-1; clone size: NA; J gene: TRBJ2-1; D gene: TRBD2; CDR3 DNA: TGTGCCAGCTCATCCGTAGCGGGGGGGCCCGACAATGAGCAGTTCTTC; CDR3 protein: CASSSVAGGPDNEQFF
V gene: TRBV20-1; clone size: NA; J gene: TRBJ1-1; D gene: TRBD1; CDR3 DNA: TGCAGTGCTAGAGGAAACCTCGACAGGGACGGTGAAGCTTTCTTT; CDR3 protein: CSARGNLDRDGEAFF
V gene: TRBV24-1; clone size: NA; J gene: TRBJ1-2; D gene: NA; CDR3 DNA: TGTGCCACCAGTGATTTGGGCCGTGAGGGGTCGCATGGCTACACCTTC; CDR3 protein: CATSDLGREGSHGYTF
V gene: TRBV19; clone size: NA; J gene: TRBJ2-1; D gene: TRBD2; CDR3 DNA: TGTGCCAGTAGTATAGGACTAGCGGGGCAGTTCTTC; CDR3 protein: CASSIGLAGQFF
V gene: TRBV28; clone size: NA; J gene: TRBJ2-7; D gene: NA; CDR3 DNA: TGTGCCAGCAGTCTCCTCTTCTACGAGCAGTACTTC; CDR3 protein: CASSLLFYEQYF
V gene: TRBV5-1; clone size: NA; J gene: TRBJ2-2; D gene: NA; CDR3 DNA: TGCGCCAGCAGCTCGGGACTGAGGAACACCGGGGAGCTGTTTTTT; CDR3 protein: CASSSGLRNTGELFF
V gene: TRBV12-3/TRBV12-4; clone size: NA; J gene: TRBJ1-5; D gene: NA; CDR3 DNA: TGTGCCAGCAGTTTAACTGAGTATAGCAATCAGCCCCAGCATTTT; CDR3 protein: CASSLTEYSNQPQHF
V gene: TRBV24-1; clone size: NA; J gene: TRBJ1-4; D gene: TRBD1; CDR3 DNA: TGTGCCACCAGTGGTTCTACAGGGGCGAATGAAAAACTGTTTTTT; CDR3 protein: CATSGSTGANEKLFF
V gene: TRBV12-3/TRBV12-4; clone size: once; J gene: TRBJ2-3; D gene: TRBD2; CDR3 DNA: TGTGCCAGCAGATTAGCGGGGGTCACAGATACGCAGTATTTT; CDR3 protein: CASRLAGVTDTQYF